Sequencing of this T cell receptor (delta chain) was carried out in a study of gamma-delta chains in newborns, infants, children. Study-wide background: Microbial exposure reportedly drives polyclonal innate γδ T cell expansion after birth.

As to this clone: This likely came from a read error, as a far larger clone is one base away.

TCRdb used CATT to re-call clones from the reads. The data hold some 4,200 delta-chain clones, with approximately 2.1% observed a single time. The CDR3 spans 17 residues. The V gene's germline CDR1 is GEAIGNYY and CDR2 EKD. The sequence came from a child who was a newborn, infant or young child, either healthy, febrile or measles-vaccinated (not recorded which). This chain connects TRDV2 to TRDJ1; 7 bases agree with TRDD3. Sample: blood. In DNA form, the CDR3 reads TGTGCCCGTGACACCGTTGGGGGAACCCGATACACCGATAAACTCATCTTT. It specifies CARDTVGGTRYTDKLIF.